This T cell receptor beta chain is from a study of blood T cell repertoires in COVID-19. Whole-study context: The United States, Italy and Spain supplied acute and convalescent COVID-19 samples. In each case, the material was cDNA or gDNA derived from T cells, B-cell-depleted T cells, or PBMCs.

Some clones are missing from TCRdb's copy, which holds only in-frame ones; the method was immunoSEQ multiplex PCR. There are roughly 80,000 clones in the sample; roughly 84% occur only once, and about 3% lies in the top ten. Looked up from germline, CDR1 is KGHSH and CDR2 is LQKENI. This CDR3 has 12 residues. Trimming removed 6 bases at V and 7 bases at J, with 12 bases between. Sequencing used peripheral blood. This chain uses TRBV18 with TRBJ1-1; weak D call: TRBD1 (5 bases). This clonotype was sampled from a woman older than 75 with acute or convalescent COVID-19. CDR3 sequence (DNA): TGTGCCAGCTCGCGCGTGGGGCTTGAAGCTTTCTTT. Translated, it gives CASSRVGLEAFF.